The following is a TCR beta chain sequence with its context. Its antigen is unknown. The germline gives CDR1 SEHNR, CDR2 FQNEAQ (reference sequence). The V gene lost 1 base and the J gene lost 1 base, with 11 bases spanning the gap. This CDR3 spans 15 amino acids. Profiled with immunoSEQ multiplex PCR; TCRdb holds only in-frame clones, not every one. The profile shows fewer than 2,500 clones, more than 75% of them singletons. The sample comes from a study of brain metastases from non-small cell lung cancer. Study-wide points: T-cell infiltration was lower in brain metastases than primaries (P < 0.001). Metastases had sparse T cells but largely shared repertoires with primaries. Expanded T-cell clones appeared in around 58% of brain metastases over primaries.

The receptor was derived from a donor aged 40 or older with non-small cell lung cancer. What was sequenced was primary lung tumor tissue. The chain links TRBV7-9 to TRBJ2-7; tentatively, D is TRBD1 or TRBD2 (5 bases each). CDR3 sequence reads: CASSLVLGTSYEQYF. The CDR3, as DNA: TGTGCCAGCAGCTTAGTTTTGGGGACGTCCTACGAGCAGTACTTC.